The 15 T cell receptor beta chains below were found in one sample sequenced in a study of long-term antiretroviral therapy in people with HIV. At survey level, the immunoSEQ assay was run in its v3.0 version. TCRdb keeps only in-frame clones here, not all; method: immunoSEQ multiplex PCR. The sample records under 20,000 clones, 76% being singletons. The specimen comprised unsorted PBMCs, sampled 0.5 years before starting antiretroviral therapy. These receptors were collected from a young man with HIV.

V and J are TRBV9 and TRBJ2-3; 14 nucleotides line up with TRBD2. V dropped 9 bases and J dropped 1; count of bases not matched to a gene: 22. The germline V gene encodes CDR1 SGDLS and CDR2 YYNGEE. The CDR3 sequence is 21 residues long. DNA of the CDR3: TGTGCCACCACGACCCGTTCAACCGGGACTAGCGGGAGAGGGGGCACAGATACGCAGTATTTT. Translation gives CATTTRSTGTSGRGGTDTQYF.

The chain has TRBV29-1 and TRBJ2-2; 11 bases map to TRBD1. This CDR3 region has 16 residues. The V gene end was trimmed by 0 bases and the J gene end by 6 bases; junction bases not matched to a gene: 6. The V gene's germline CDR1 is SQVTM and CDR2 ANQGSEA. Written as DNA, the CDR3 is TGCAGCGTTGAAGATCCCCAGGGACAGGGGGCCGGGGAGCTGTTTTTT. Its translation: CSVEDPQGQGAGELFF.

The V and J genes are TRBV18 and TRBJ1-1; D is uncertain. The ends were cut back, 6 bases at V and 4 bases at J, with 12 bases in the middle. This CDR3 comprises 13 residues. Per the germline V gene, CDR1 is KGHSH and CDR2 is LQKENI. CDR3 nucleotides: TGTGCCAGCTCTAGAGGCTGGGGCACTGAAGCTTTCTTT. It yields the protein CASSRGWGTEAFF.

This sequence joins TRBV19 and TRBJ2-1; no reliable D call. Germline lookup yields CDR1 LNHDA and CDR2 SQIVND (reference sequence). The CDR3 is made up of 15 amino acids. V lost 2 bases and J 0 bases, leaving 8 bases between the germline ends. For the CDR3, the DNA is TGTGCCAGTAGTATATCGATGAGCTCCTACAATGAGCAGTTCTTC. Encoded protein: CASSISMSSYNEQFF.

As to this clone: At one boundary the junction diverges from the germline segment, which might be a read error. V gene TRBV7-7 combines with J gene TRBJ2-7; D gene unclear. CDR1 is SSHAT, CDR2 FNYEAQ, per germline (reference sequence). The CDR3 sequence is 13 residues long. The CDR3 sequence is CASSLSGSYEQYF. The CDR3 DNA reads as TGTGCTAGCAGCCTTTCAGGTTCCTACGAGCAGTACTTC.

Here the CDR3 reads CASSPNGLAGLTDTQYF. In nucleotides, the CDR3 is TGTGCCAGCAGCCCAAACGGACTAGCGGGCCTCACAGATACGCAGTATTTT. The V call is TRBV7-8, the J call TRBJ2-3, with 11 bases that match TRBD2. CDR1 is SGHVS, CDR2 FQNEAQ, per germline. J was trimmed by 2 bases and V by 5 bases; bases with no gene match: 9. This CDR3 is built from 17 residues.

V and J are TRBV7-3 and TRBJ1-1; D gene ambiguous. Trimming cost V 3 bases and J 1 base, with 6 bases left between them. Germline V gene sequence: CDR1 SGHTA, CDR2 FQGTGA. This CDR3 is built from 13 residues. For the CDR3, the DNA is TGTGCCAGCAGCTTGGGTCAGAACACTGAAGCTTTCTTT. Translation: CASSLGQNTEAFF.

The rearrangement joins TRBV5-5 to TRBJ2-7; D could derive from TRBD1 or TRBD2 (6 bases each). The CDR3 covers 13 residues. Germline V lookup: CDR1 SGHKS, CDR2 YYEKEE (reference sequence). Between the trimmed V and J ends, which lost 7 bases and 6 bases, there was a span of 17 bases. The CDR3 here is CASSSVGGPEQYF. CDR3 DNA: TGTGCCAGCTCCTCTGTAGGGGGGCCCGAGCAGTACTTC.

This clone was recorded once. V is TRBV4-1 and J is TRBJ2-7, with a weak D call TRBD1 (6 bases). CDR1 and CDR2 (germline): MGHRA, YSYEKL. This CDR3 is 15 amino acids long. V was trimmed by 6 bases and J by 0 bases, leaving 15 bases between them. The CDR3 bases are TGCGCCAGCAGTCAGGGACACCCGAGCTCCTACGAGCAGTACTTC. Translation: CASSQGHPSSYEQYF.

The chain links TRBV19 to TRBJ1-5; 7 bases are a match to TRBD1. This CDR3 spans 17 amino acids. The V gene's germline CDR1 is LNHDA and CDR2 SQIVND (reference sequence). The V and J ends lost 4 bases and 6 bases, in that order; junction bases with no gene match: 15. CDR3 sequence: CASSTPTMTGYSQPQHF. The CDR3 DNA is TGTGCCAGTAGTACGCCCACTATGACAGGGTATAGTCAGCCCCAGCATTTT.

V and J are TRBV5-6 and TRBJ2-2, with 9 bases aligning to TRBD1. There are 18 residues in the CDR3. The junction had 9 bases not matched to a gene; V was cut back by 0 bases and J by 3 bases. Germline-derived CDR1 and CDR2 are SGHDT and YYEEEE. The CDR3 region has the DNA TGTGCCAGCAGCTTGGTGCGATACAGGGGGCGGGACACCGGGGAGCTGTTTTTT. As protein: CASSLVRYRGRDTGELFF.

This clone was picked up one time. V usage is TRBV5-1 and J usage is TRBJ2-1; D tentatively reads TRBD1 or TRBD2 (5 bases each). The CDR3 extends over 13 amino acids. Trimming cost V 1 base and J 7 bases, with 9 bases left between them. CDR1 is SGHRS and CDR2 is YFSETQ in the germline V gene. CDR3 bases: TGCGCCAGCAGCTTGCTTGAGGGGAATGAGCAGTTCTTC. It codes for CASSLLEGNEQFF.

J is TRBJ2-7 and V is TRBV19, with TRBD2 identical over 9 bases. This CDR3 is built from 15 residues. Germline assignment: CDR1 LNHDA and CDR2 SQIVND (reference sequence). Trimming cost V 3 bases and J 3 bases; bases outside gene matches: 6. The CDR3 here is CASSIGLAGLYEQYF. CDR3 bases: TGTGCCAGTAGTATTGGTCTAGCGGGGCTCTACGAGCAGTACTTC.

This clone was seen a few times. V and J are TRBV6-5 and TRBJ1-1, with a weak D call TRBD1 (5 bases). The CDR3 contains 13 residues. V was shortened by 7 bases and J by 4 bases, with 13 bases between the two germline ends. Germline lookup yields CDR1 MNHEY and CDR2 SVGAGI. Written as DNA, the CDR3 is TGTGCCAGCATCAACGGACATTTCACTGAAGCTTTCTTT. Residues: CASINGHFTEAFF.

This clone appeared once. V and J are TRBV21-1 and TRBJ1-2; the table's D call, TRBD1, was not checked against the DNA. TRBV21-1 represents a pseudogene. The CDR3 length is 15 residues. The CDR3 is CASSRQGRPNYGYTF. The CDR3 DNA reads TGTGCCAGCAGCAGACAGGGAAGGCCCAACTATGGCTACACCTTC.